This is a list of T cell receptor beta chains from one sample in a study of OX40 agonist ivuxolimab in advanced cancers. Profiling relied on immunoSEQ multiplex PCR, and the TCRdb table lists in-frame clones only, not all of them. Of 150,000 to 180,000 clones listed, around 94% are singletons. This specimen was CD4+ or CD8+ T cells sorted from blood, taken in a trial of the OX40 agonist ivuxolimab. These receptors were taken from an adult with an advanced solid tumor such as melanoma, head and neck, liver or kidney cancer. Both conserved end residues are part of each CDR3. Each record gives: J gene, D gene, V gene, clone size, CDR3 protein, CDR3 DNA. A D gene is named only where the DNA matches it firmly. Size values are once, few and many counts, or a class for expanded clones, and some rows have none.

j_call: TRBJ1-4
d_call: NA
v_call: TRBV29-1
clone_size: NA
cdr3_aa: CSVGGPTGEKLFF
cdr3_nt: TGCAGCGTTGGGGGGCCGACAGGTGAAAAACTGTTTTTT

j_call: TRBJ1-2
d_call: NA
v_call: TRBV11-2
clone_size: NA
cdr3_aa: CASSPSTGYTF
cdr3_nt: TGTGCCAGCAGCCCCTCGACCGGCTACACCTTC

j_call: TRBJ1-2
d_call: NA
v_call: TRBV6-5
clone_size: NA
cdr3_aa: CASSYSSGERGGYTF
cdr3_nt: TGTGCCAGCAGTTACTCGAGTGGGGAACGGGGAGGCTACACCTTC

j_call: TRBJ1-1
d_call: TRBD1
v_call: TRBV6-6
clone_size: NA
cdr3_aa: CASNWGQGGLEAFF
cdr3_nt: TGTGCCAGCAACTGGGGACAGGGAGGGCTGGAAGCTTTCTTT

j_call: TRBJ2-5
d_call: NA
v_call: TRBV6-5
clone_size: NA
cdr3_aa: CASSYTRGPIIETQYF
cdr3_nt: TGTGCCAGCAGTTACACAAGAGGGCCTATCATCGAGACCCAGTACTTC

j_call: TRBJ1-1
d_call: NA
v_call: TRBV10-3
clone_size: once
cdr3_aa: CAISEMLWGRGTEAFF
cdr3_nt: TGTGCCATCAGTGAGATGTTGTGGGGGCGCGGAACTGAAGCTTTCTTT

j_call: TRBJ1-4
d_call: NA
v_call: TRBV4-1
clone_size: once
cdr3_aa: CASSPPRVNNEKLFF
cdr3_nt: TGCGCCAGCAGCCCGCCCCGGGTTAATAATGAAAAACTGTTTTTT

j_call: TRBJ2-2
d_call: TRBD1
v_call: TRBV10-3
clone_size: NA
cdr3_aa: CAIQGTHNTGELFF
cdr3_nt: TGTGCCATACAGGGGACGCACAACACCGGGGAGCTGTTTTTT

j_call: TRBJ1-3
d_call: NA
v_call: TRBV7-2
clone_size: NA
cdr3_aa: CASSLEAIYSGNTIYF
cdr3_nt: TGTGCCAGCAGCTTAGAGGCCATTTACTCTGGAAACACCATATATTTT

j_call: TRBJ2-2
d_call: TRBD2
v_call: TRBV5-1
clone_size: few
cdr3_aa: CASSITSVNTGELFF
cdr3_nt: TGCGCCAGCAGCATAACTAGCGTAAACACCGGGGAGCTGTTTTTT

j_call: TRBJ2-3
d_call: NA
v_call: TRBV20-1
clone_size: NA
cdr3_aa: CSARAKDTQYF
cdr3_nt: TGCAGTGCTAGGGCGAAAGATACGCAGTATTTT

j_call: TRBJ1-4
d_call: TRBD1
v_call: TRBV4-2
clone_size: NA
cdr3_aa: CASSQMGTGNNEKLFF
cdr3_nt: TGTGCCAGCAGCCAGATGGGGACAGGGAATAATGAAAAACTGTTTTTT

j_call: TRBJ2-1
d_call: NA
v_call: TRBV15
clone_size: NA
cdr3_aa: CATSRDGGGWGNEQFF
cdr3_nt: TGTGCCACCAGCAGAGATGGGGGCGGTTGGGGCAATGAGCAGTTCTTC

j_call: TRBJ2-3
d_call: TRBD2
v_call: TRBV6-4
clone_size: NA
cdr3_aa: CASSDSRLAGASTDTQYF
cdr3_nt: TGTGCCAGCAGTGACTCGAGGCTAGCGGGGGCTAGCACAGATACGCAGTATTTT

j_call: TRBJ2-1
d_call: TRBD1
v_call: TRBV29-1
clone_size: NA
cdr3_aa: CSVGQGASSYNEQFF
cdr3_nt: TGCAGCGTCGGACAGGGGGCGAGCTCCTACAATGAGCAGTTCTTC

j_call: TRBJ2-3
d_call: NA
v_call: TRBV9
clone_size: NA
cdr3_aa: CASSTGDSKYTDTQYF
cdr3_nt: TGTGCCAGCAGCACGGGGGACAGTAAATACACAGATACGCAGTATTTT

j_call: TRBJ1-1
d_call: NA
v_call: TRBV11-1
clone_size: once
cdr3_aa: CASSLGTETEAFF
cdr3_nt: TGTGCCAGCAGCTTAGGGACAGAAACTGAAGCTTTCTTT

j_call: TRBJ1-1
d_call: NA
v_call: TRBV6-5
clone_size: NA
cdr3_aa: CASSYSKRGNTEAFF
cdr3_nt: TGTGCCAGCAGTTACTCGAAGAGGGGGAACACTGAAGCTTTCTTT

j_call: TRBJ1-2
d_call: NA
v_call: TRBV28
clone_size: NA
cdr3_aa: CASSPRTNTNYGYTF
cdr3_nt: TGTGCCAGCAGCCCACGGACAAATACTAACTATGGCTACACCTTC

j_call: TRBJ1-2
d_call: NA
v_call: TRBV6-6
clone_size: NA
cdr3_aa: CASSFRPNVGGYTF
cdr3_nt: TGTGCCAGCAGTTTTCGGCCGAACGTGGGCGGCTACACCTTC

j_call: TRBJ2-2
d_call: NA
v_call: TRBV19
clone_size: NA
cdr3_aa: CASSIVGPGELFF
cdr3_nt: TGTGCCAGTAGTATAGTTGGCCCCGGGGAGCTGTTTTTT

j_call: TRBJ1-4
d_call: TRBD1
v_call: TRBV18
clone_size: NA
cdr3_aa: CASSKGQGNEKLFF
cdr3_nt: TGTGCCAGCTCAAAAGGACAGGGTAATGAAAAACTGTTTTTT

j_call: TRBJ2-7
d_call: TRBD1
v_call: TRBV7-2
clone_size: NA
cdr3_aa: CASSARQGLSHEQYF
cdr3_nt: TGTGCCAGCAGCGCTAGACAGGGGCTGAGTCACGAGCAGTACTTC

j_call: TRBJ1-1
d_call: TRBD1
v_call: TRBV27
clone_size: NA
cdr3_aa: CASRRGQGATEAFF
cdr3_nt: TGTGCCAGCAGACGCGGACAGGGGGCCACTGAAGCTTTCTTT

j_call: TRBJ1-1
d_call: NA
v_call: TRBV29-1
clone_size: once
cdr3_aa: CSVGQRNTEAFF
cdr3_nt: TGCAGCGTCGGACAGCGGAACACTGAAGCTTTCTTT

j_call: TRBJ2-1
d_call: NA
v_call: TRBV5-1
clone_size: NA
cdr3_aa: CASSWGAGTAYNEQFF
cdr3_nt: TGCGCCAGCAGCTGGGGGGCCGGGACAGCCTACAATGAGCAGTTCTTC

j_call: TRBJ1-2
d_call: TRBD1
v_call: TRBV6-5
clone_size: NA
cdr3_aa: CASSSPATGGNGYTF
cdr3_nt: TGTGCCAGCAGTTCCCCCGCGACAGGGGGCAATGGCTACACCTTC

j_call: TRBJ1-2
d_call: NA
v_call: TRBV6-5
clone_size: NA
cdr3_aa: CASVGSIDYGYTF
cdr3_nt: TGTGCCAGCGTGGGCAGTATCGACTATGGCTACACCTTC

j_call: TRBJ2-5
d_call: NA
v_call: TRBV19
clone_size: NA
cdr3_aa: CASTISHRSGPMGETQYF
cdr3_nt: TGTGCCAGTACCATTAGTCACAGAAGCGGACCGATGGGAGAGACCCAGTACTTC

j_call: TRBJ2-7
d_call: TRBD2
v_call: TRBV9
clone_size: NA
cdr3_aa: CASQRASGPYEQYF
cdr3_nt: TGTGCCAGCCAAAGGGCTAGCGGTCCCTACGAGCAGTACTTC

j_call: TRBJ2-5
d_call: TRBD2
v_call: TRBV28
clone_size: NA
cdr3_aa: CASSVAGLRETQYF
cdr3_nt: TGTGCCAGCAGTGTAGCGGGATTGCGGGAGACCCAGTACTTC

j_call: TRBJ1-5
d_call: TRBD1
v_call: TRBV11-2
clone_size: NA
cdr3_aa: CASSWGDRNQPQHF
cdr3_nt: TGTGCCAGCAGCTGGGGGGACAGGAATCAGCCCCAGCATTTT

j_call: TRBJ2-5
d_call: NA
v_call: TRBV10-1
clone_size: NA
cdr3_aa: CASSDGGHGETQYF
cdr3_nt: TGCGCCAGCAGTGATGGAGGGCATGGGGAGACCCAGTACTTC

j_call: TRBJ2-5
d_call: NA
v_call: TRBV5-1
clone_size: NA
cdr3_aa: CASSFGQGGETQYF
cdr3_nt: TGCGCCAGCAGCTTTGGTCAGGGCGGGGAGACCCAGTACTTC

j_call: TRBJ1-3
d_call: TRBD1
v_call: TRBV30
clone_size: NA
cdr3_aa: CAWSVGGATGISDRDTIYF
cdr3_nt: TGTGCCTGGAGTGTAGGTGGAGCCACAGGGATTTCGGACAGGGACACCATATATTTT

j_call: TRBJ2-1
d_call: NA
v_call: TRBV19
clone_size: NA
cdr3_aa: CASSQGADYNEQFF
cdr3_nt: TGTGCCAGTAGCCAAGGGGCCGACTACAATGAGCAGTTCTTC

j_call: TRBJ2-1
d_call: NA
v_call: TRBV6-5
clone_size: NA
cdr3_aa: CASSIGQTNEQFF
cdr3_nt: TGTGCCAGCAGCATTGGACAGACCAATGAGCAGTTCTTC

j_call: TRBJ2-5
d_call: NA
v_call: TRBV28
clone_size: NA
cdr3_aa: CASSPMQETQYF
cdr3_nt: TGTGCCAGCAGCCCAATGCAAGAGACCCAGTACTTC

j_call: TRBJ2-2
d_call: TRBD2
v_call: TRBV27
clone_size: NA
cdr3_aa: CASSWAGGPAGELFF
cdr3_nt: TGTGCCAGCAGTTGGGCGGGGGGGCCCGCCGGGGAGCTGTTTTTT

j_call: TRBJ2-5
d_call: TRBD2
v_call: TRBV28
clone_size: NA
cdr3_aa: CASSLYGRQETQYF
cdr3_nt: TGTGCCAGCAGTTTATACGGGAGGCAAGAGACCCAGTACTTC

j_call: TRBJ1-5
d_call: NA
v_call: TRBV6-5
clone_size: NA
cdr3_aa: CASARDIVNQPQHF
cdr3_nt: TGTGCCAGCGCCCGGGACATTGTCAATCAGCCCCAGCATTTT

j_call: TRBJ1-1
d_call: NA
v_call: TRBV6-6
clone_size: once
cdr3_aa: CASSSRRKNTEAFF
cdr3_nt: TGTGCCAGCAGTTCCAGACGGAAGAACACTGAAGCTTTCTTT

j_call: TRBJ2-1
d_call: TRBD2
v_call: TRBV7-2
clone_size: NA
cdr3_aa: CASSLGGTSGDNEQFF
cdr3_nt: TGTGCCAGCAGCTTAGGAGGGACTAGCGGGGACAATGAGCAGTTCTTC

j_call: TRBJ2-2
d_call: NA
v_call: TRBV5-1
clone_size: once
cdr3_aa: CASSFRPSDGELFF
cdr3_nt: TGCGCCAGCAGCTTCAGGCCTAGTGACGGGGAGCTGTTTTTT

j_call: TRBJ2-2
d_call: TRBD1
v_call: TRBV18
clone_size: NA
cdr3_aa: CASSLMRTGVNTGELFF
cdr3_nt: TGTGCCAGCTCACTAATGAGGACAGGGGTGAACACCGGGGAGCTGTTTTTT

j_call: TRBJ2-3
d_call: NA
v_call: TRBV7-8
clone_size: NA
cdr3_aa: CASSQGRSTDTQYF
cdr3_nt: TGTGCCAGCAGCCAGGGACGGAGCACAGATACGCAGTATTTT

j_call: TRBJ1-3
d_call: TRBD1
v_call: TRBV10-3
clone_size: once
cdr3_aa: CAMGQGAFSGNTIYF
cdr3_nt: TGTGCCATGGGACAGGGGGCTTTCTCTGGAAACACCATATATTTT

j_call: TRBJ2-7
d_call: NA
v_call: TRBV28
clone_size: once
cdr3_aa: CASSLVGYEQYF
cdr3_nt: TGTGCCAGCAGTTTAGTTGGGTACGAGCAGTACTTC

j_call: TRBJ2-5
d_call: NA
v_call: TRBV11-3
clone_size: once
cdr3_aa: CASSLGPQETQYF
cdr3_nt: TGTGCCAGCAGCTTAGGTCCCCAGGAGACCCAGTACTTC

j_call: TRBJ2-7
d_call: NA
v_call: TRBV4-1
clone_size: NA
cdr3_aa: CASSQGTSSYEQYF
cdr3_nt: TGCGCCAGCAGCCAGGGAACGAGCTCCTACGAGCAGTACTTC

j_call: TRBJ1-5
d_call: NA
v_call: TRBV7-8
clone_size: NA
cdr3_aa: CASSPQVRRTNQPQHF
cdr3_nt: TGTGCCAGCAGCCCTCAGGTGAGGAGGACCAATCAGCCCCAGCATTTT

j_call: TRBJ2-2
d_call: NA
v_call: TRBV6-5
clone_size: NA
cdr3_aa: CASSYLSGELFF
cdr3_nt: TGTGCCAGCAGTTATTTATCCGGGGAGCTGTTTTTT